The 15 T cell receptor beta chains given below trace back to one sample, sequenced in a study of T cell responses to AZD1222 COVID-19 vaccine. Repertoires were generated with immunoSEQ multiplex PCR, while TCRdb's copy carries only in-frame clones and drops some. The table has about 140,000 clones, 91% seen once. Sequencing used peripheral blood, obtained 28 days after the second dose of the MenACWY control vaccine. The receptors come from an adult who received the MenACWY meningococcal vaccine as a control.

The chain links TRBV5-1 to TRBJ1-2, with 7 bases that match TRBD1. CDR3 length equals 13 residues. Germline loops: CDR1 SGHRS, CDR2 YFSETQ. Trimming cost V 4 bases and J 3 bases; bases outside gene matches: 3. The CDR3 is CASSVTGDYGYTF. The CDR3 region has the DNA TGCGCCAGCAGCGTCACAGGGGACTATGGCTACACCTTC.

CDR3 protein: CASSPGQISGNTIYF. The CDR3, as DNA: TGTGCCAGTAGTCCTGGACAGATCTCTGGAAACACCATATATTTT. The genes are TRBV19 and TRBJ1-3; a weak D match, TRBD1 (6 bases). Trimming left V 5 bases short and J 0 bases short, with 11 bases between. Germline CDR1 and CDR2: LNHDA and SQIVND (reference sequence). The CDR3 loop spans 15 amino acids.

This rearrangement joins TRBV6-2 or TRBV6-3 to TRBJ2-1; 15 bases line up with TRBD2. V was clipped by 4 bases and J by 16 bases; unmatched bases: 2. Germline CDR1 reads MNHEY; CDR2 reads SVGEGT. The CDR3 consists of 12 residues. In nucleotides, the CDR3 is TGTGCCAGCAGTTGGACTAGCGGGAGGGCCTTCTTC. The encoded protein is CASSWTSGRAFF.

This rearrangement joins TRBV3-1 (or the pseudogene TRBV3-2) to TRBJ2-5; TRBD2 is a possible D gene (5 bases). Germline V CDR1 and CDR2: LGHDT, YNNKEL (reference sequence). The CDR3 spans 15 residues. Trimming left V 3 bases short and J 5 bases short, with 16 bases between. The CDR3 DNA follows: TGTGCCAGCAGCCAGGAGACTACCCCTCTTGAGACCCAGTACTTC. Residues: CASSQETTPLETQYF.

The CDR3 spells CASSFPTGNQPQHF. CDR3 bases: TGTGCCAGCAGCTTTCCGACAGGCAATCAGCCCCAGCATTTT. The gene calls are TRBV5-8 and TRBJ1-5; a weak D match, TRBD1 (5 bases). V dropped 2 bases and J dropped 2 bases, with 8 bases sitting between them. Per germline, CDR1 SGHTS and CDR2 YDEGEE. The CDR3 is made up of 14 amino acids.

The chain links TRBV15 to TRBJ1-2; D might be TRBD1 (5 bases). The CDR3 contains 15 residues. Germline CDR1 reads LNHNV; CDR2 reads YYDKDF (reference sequence). The V gene lost 1 base and the J gene lost 2 bases, with 11 bases spanning the gap. The chain's CDR3 is CATSRGGAQNYGYTF. In nucleotides, the CDR3 is TGTGCCACCAGCAGAGGTGGGGCACAGAACTATGGCTACACCTTC.

The chain joins TRBV7-3 to TRBJ2-6; D remains unclear. V was pared by 5 bases and J by 0 bases, with 5 bases between. The germline CDR1 and CDR2 sequences are SGHTA and FQGTGA. The CDR3 runs 14 residues. The CDR3 loop is CASSLSSGANVLTF. The CDR3, as DNA: TGTGCCAGCAGCCTCAGCTCTGGGGCCAACGTCCTGACTTTC.

The V gene is TRBV6-6, the J gene TRBJ2-7, with TRBD1 as a possible D gene (6 bases). Trimming removed 6 bases from V and 6 bases from J, with 12 bases in between. CDR1 and CDR2 from the germline V gene are MNHNY and SVGAGI (reference sequence). The length of the CDR3 is 12 residues. The CDR3 DNA sequence: TGTGCCAGCAGCCCGGACAGAGGCGAGCAGTACTTC. Protein sequence: CASSPDRGEQYF.

About this clone itself: A read error may account for a junction end that differs from germline. This chain uses TRBV3-1 (or the pseudogene TRBV3-2) with TRBJ2-1; 16 bases align to TRBD2. The CDR3 contains 19 residues. Germline V gene data show CDR1 as LGHDT and CDR2 as YNNKEL (reference sequence). The CDR3 here is CASRQVGLAGGPPYNEQFF. CDR3 DNA: TGTGCCAGCAGACAAGTGGGACTAGCGGGGGGGCCGCCCTACAATGAGCAGTTCTTC.

This clone was picked up one time. The V and J genes are TRBV12-3 or TRBV12-4 and TRBJ2-5; D remains ambiguous. CDR3 length: 13 amino acids. The V and J ends lost 8 bases and 2 bases respectively, with 12 bases between them. The CDR3 bases are TGTGCCAGCCAAGATCGGGCACAAGAGACCCAGTACTTC. It translates to CASQDRAQETQYF.

The chain has TRBV27 and TRBJ2-7, with D possibly being TRBD1 (6 bases). This CDR3 region has 14 residues. Trimming left V 5 bases short and J 3 bases short, with 14 bases between. Germline V CDR1 and CDR2: MNHEY, SMNVEV (reference sequence). CDR3 region: CASSKPGHVYEQYF. In DNA form, the CDR3 reads TGTGCCAGCAGTAAACCGGGACACGTCTACGAGCAGTACTTC.

The V gene is TRBV3-1 (or the pseudogene TRBV3-2), the J gene TRBJ2-7, with D possibly matching TRBD1 (6 bases). Trimming took off 3 bases at V and 2 bases at J, with 11 bases between the two ends. The CDR3 loop spans 14 amino acids. The V gene's germline CDR1 is LGHDT and CDR2 YNNKEL (reference sequence). The CDR3 region is CASSQTGPAYEQYF. The CDR3 DNA reads as TGTGCCAGCAGCCAGACAGGTCCAGCCTACGAGCAGTACTTC.

V is TRBV19 and J is TRBJ2-1, with no clear D. V lost 3 bases and J 5 bases, leaving 8 bases between the germline ends. The CDR3 runs to 13 residues. Germline CDR1 is LNHDA and CDR2 is SQIVND (reference sequence). The CDR3 region has the DNA TGTGCCAGTAGTATCGGGCTGAACAATGAGCAGTTCTTC. This codes for CASSIGLNNEQFF. The whole variable domain, remainder taken from reference TRBV19 and TRBJ2-1, is DGGITQSPKYLFRKEGQNVTLSCEQNLNHDAMYWYRQDPGQGLRLIYYSQIVNDFQKGDIAEGYSVSREKKESFPLTVTSAQKNPTAFYLCASSIGLNNEQFFGPGTRLTVL.

The rearrangement links TRBV12-3 or TRBV12-4 to TRBJ2-7; 7 bases match TRBD1. Trimming at V came to 5 bases and at J to 12 bases, leaving 10 bases not matched to a gene. This CDR3 comprises 12 residues. CDR3 residues: CASSPREGGMYF. The CDR3 coding sequence is TGTGCCAGCAGTCCCCGGGAAGGGGGCATGTACTTC.

This clone showed up just a few times. The CDR3 protein is CASSKQGPNEKLFF. The CDR3 bases are TGTGCCAGCAGCAAGCAGGGTCCTAATGAAAAACTGTTTTTT. The chain is built from TRBV5-4 and TRBJ1-4, with TRBD1 as a possible D gene (5 bases). The germline V gene encodes CDR1 SGHNT and CDR2 YYREEE (reference sequence). The CDR3 covers 14 residues. Between the trimmed V and J ends, which lost 4 bases and 3 bases, there was a span of 10 bases.